This T cell receptor beta chain was found in a study of control samples from healthy donors and cancer patients. On this clone: At one end the junction does not follow the germline gene, possibly because of a read error.

The assay was immunoSEQ multiplex PCR, and TCRdb's table has in-frame clones only and misses some. Seen here are 84,000 or so clones, more than 65% observed once, and the top ten hold 11%. There are 15 residues in the CDR3. Germline lookup yields CDR1 LNHNV and CDR2 YYDKDF (reference sequence). The sample taken for sequencing was PBMCs. The chain recombines TRBV15 with TRBJ1-4, with D possibly matching TRBD1 (5 bases). This clonotype was sampled from a man aged 60 to 75 with head and neck cancer. CDR3 amino acids: CATSRGGVANEKLLF. The CDR3 DNA sequence: TGTGCCACCAGCAGAGGAGGGGTTGCTAATGAAAAACTGCTTTTT.